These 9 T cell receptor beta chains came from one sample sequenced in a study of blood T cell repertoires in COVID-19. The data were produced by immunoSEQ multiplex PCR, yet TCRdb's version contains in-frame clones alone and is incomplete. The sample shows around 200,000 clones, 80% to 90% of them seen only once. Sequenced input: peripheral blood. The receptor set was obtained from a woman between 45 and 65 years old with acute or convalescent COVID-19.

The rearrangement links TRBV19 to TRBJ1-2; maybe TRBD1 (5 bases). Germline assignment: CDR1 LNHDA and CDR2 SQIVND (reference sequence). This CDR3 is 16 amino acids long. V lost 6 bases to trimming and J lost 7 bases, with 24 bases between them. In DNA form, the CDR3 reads TGTGCCAGTAGCCTCGACAGCGCCGCGATAGAGGTTGGCTACACCTTC. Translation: CASSLDSAAIEVGYTF.

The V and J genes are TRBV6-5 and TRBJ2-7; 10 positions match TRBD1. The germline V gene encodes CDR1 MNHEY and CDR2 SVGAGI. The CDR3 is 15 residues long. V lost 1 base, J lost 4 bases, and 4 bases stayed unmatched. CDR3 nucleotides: TGTGCCAGCAGTTACTTTGGGACAGGGGATTACGAGCAGTACTTC. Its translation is CASSYFGTGDYEQYF.

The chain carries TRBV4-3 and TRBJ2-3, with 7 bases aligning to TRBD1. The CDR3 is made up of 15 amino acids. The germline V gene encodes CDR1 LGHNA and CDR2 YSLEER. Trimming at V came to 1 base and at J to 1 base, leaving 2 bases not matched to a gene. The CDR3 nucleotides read TGCGCCAGCAGCCAAGGGACAGGAGGCACAGATACGCAGTATTTT. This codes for CASSQGTGGTDTQYF.

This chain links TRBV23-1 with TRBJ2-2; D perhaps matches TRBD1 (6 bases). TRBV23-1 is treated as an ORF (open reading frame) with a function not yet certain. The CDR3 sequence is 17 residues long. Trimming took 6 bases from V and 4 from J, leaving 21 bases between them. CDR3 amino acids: CASSRPVEGEGTGELFF. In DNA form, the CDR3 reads TGCGCCAGCAGCCGTCCGGTCGAGGGGGAAGGCACCGGGGAGCTGTTTTTT.

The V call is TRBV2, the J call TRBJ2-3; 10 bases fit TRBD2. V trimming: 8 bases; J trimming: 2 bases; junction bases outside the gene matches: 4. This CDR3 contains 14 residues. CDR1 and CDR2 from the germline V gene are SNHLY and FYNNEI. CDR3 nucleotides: TGTGCCAGCGAGCGGGGGGGCTCCACAGATACGCAGTATTTT. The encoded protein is CASERGGSTDTQYF. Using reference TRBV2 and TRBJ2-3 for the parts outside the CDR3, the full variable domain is EPEVTQTPSHQVTQMGQEVILRCVPISNHLYFYWYRQILGQKVEFLVSFYNNEISEKSEIFDDQFSVERPDGSNFTLKIRSTKLEDSAMYFCASERGGSTDTQYFGPGTRLTVL.

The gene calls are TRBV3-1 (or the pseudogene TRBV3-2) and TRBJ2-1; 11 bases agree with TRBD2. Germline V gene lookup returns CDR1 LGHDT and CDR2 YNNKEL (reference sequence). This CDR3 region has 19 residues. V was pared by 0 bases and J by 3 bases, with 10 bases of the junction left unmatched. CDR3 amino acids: CASSQEIELLAGDYNEQFF. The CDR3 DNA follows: TGTGCCAGCAGCCAAGAAATCGAACTACTAGCGGGAGACTACAATGAGCAGTTCTTC.

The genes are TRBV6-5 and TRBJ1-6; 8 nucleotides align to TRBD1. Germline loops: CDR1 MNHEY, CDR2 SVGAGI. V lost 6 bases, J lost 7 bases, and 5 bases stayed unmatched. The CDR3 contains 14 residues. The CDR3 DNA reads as TGTGCCAGCAGGGGGGGACAGGACAATTCACCCCTCCACTTT. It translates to CASRGGQDNSPLHF.

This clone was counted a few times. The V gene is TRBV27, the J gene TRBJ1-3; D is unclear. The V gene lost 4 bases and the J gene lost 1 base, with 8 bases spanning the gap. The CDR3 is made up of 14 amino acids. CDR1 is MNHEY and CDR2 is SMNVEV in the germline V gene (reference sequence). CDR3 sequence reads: CASSSSWSGNTIYF. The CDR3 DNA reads TGTGCCAGCAGTTCCAGTTGGTCTGGAAACACCATATATTTT.

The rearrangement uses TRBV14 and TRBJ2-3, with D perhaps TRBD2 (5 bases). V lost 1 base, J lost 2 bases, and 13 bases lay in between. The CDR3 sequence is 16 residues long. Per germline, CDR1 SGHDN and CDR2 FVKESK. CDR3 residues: CASSQVASRYTDTQYF. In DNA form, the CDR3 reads TGTGCCAGCAGCCAAGTGGCTAGCAGATACACAGATACGCAGTATTTT.